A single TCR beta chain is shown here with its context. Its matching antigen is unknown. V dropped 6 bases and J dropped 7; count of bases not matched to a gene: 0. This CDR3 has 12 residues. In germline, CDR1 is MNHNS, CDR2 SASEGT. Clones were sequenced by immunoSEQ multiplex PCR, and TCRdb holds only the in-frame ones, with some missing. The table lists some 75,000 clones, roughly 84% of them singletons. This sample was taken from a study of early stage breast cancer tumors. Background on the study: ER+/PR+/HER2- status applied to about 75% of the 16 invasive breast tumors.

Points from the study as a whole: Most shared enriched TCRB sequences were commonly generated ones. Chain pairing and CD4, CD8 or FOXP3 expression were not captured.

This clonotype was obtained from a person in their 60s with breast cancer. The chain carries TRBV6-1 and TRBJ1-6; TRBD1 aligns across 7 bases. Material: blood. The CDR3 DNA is TGTGCCAGCAGGACAGGGAATTCACCCCTCCACTTT. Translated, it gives CASRTGNSPLHF.